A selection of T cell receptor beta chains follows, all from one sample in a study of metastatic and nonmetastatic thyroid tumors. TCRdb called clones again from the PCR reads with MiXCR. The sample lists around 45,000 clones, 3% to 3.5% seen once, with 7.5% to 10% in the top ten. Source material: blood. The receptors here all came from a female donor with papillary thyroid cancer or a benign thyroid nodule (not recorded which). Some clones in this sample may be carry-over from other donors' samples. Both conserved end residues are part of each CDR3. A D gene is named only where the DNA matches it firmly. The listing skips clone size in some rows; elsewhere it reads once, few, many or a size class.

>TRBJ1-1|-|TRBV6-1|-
CASRRGAGDTEAFF
TGTGCCAGCCGGAGGGGGGCAGGGGACACTGAAGCTTTCTTT
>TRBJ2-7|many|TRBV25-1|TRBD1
CASSPGTGPYEQYF
TGTGCCAGCAGCCCCGGGACAGGACCTTACGAGCAGTACTTC
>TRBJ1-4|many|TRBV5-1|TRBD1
CASSLAGQDEKLFF
TGCGCCAGCAGCTTGGCAGGACAGGATGAAAAACTGTTTTTT
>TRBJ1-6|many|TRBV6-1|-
CASSESGLFPVF
TGTGCCAGCAGTGAATCGGGCCTCTTCCCCGTATTT
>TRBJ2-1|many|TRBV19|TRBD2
CASSMGWEGYNEQFF
TGTGCCAGTAGTATGGGGTGGGAGGGCTACAATGAGCAGTTCTTC
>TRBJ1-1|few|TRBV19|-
CASSRVGLEAFF
TGTGCCAGTAGTCGGGTAGGGCTTGAAGCTTTCTTT
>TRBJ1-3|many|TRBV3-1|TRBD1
CASSQDRTGGFGNTIYF
TGTGCCAGCAGCCAAGATCGGACAGGGGGATTTGGAAACACCATATATTTT
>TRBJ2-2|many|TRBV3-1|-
CASSRYRETGELFF
TGTGCCAGCAGCCGTTACAGGGAAACCGGGGAGCTGTTTTTT
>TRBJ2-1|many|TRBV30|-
CAWSSGTMGENEQFF
TGTGCCTGGAGTTCAGGAACGATGGGAGAGAATGAGCAGTTCTTC
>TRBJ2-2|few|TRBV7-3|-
CASSLTGTTGELFF
TGTGCCAGCAGCTTAACCGGGACCACCGGGGAGCTGTTTTTT
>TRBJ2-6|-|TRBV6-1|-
CASSEGSSGANVLTF
TGTGCCAGCAGCGAAGGCAGCTCTGGGGCCAACGTCCTGACTTTC
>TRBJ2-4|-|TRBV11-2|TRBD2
CASSPRTRFPSVKLAKNIQYF
TGTGCCAGCAGCCCACGGACTAGATTCCCGTCCGTCAAACTAGCCAAAAACATTCAGTACTTC
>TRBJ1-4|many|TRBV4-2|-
CASSQDVGRVGEKLFF
TGTGCCAGCAGCCAAGATGTAGGCAGGGTGGGTGAAAAACTGTTTTTT
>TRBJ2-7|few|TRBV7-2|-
CASSSTYEQYF
TGTGCCAGCAGCTCGACCTACGAGCAGTACTTC
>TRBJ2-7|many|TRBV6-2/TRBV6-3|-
CASSYAGPSYEQYF
TGTGCCAGCAGTTACGCCGGTCCGTCCTACGAGCAGTACTTC
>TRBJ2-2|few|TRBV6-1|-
CASSMRGGANTGELFF
TGTGCCAGCAGTATGAGGGGAGGCGCGAACACCGGGGAGCTGTTTTTT
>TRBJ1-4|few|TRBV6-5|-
CASGYSPRSEEPFF
TGTGCCAGCGGTTACTCGCCCAGAAGCGAGGAACCGTTTTTT
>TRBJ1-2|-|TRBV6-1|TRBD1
CASIPGQGNYGYTF
TGTGCCAGCATCCCTGGACAGGGAAACTATGGCTACACCTTC
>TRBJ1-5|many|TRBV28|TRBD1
CASSLFPRTGRFHQPQHF
TGTGCCAGCAGTTTATTCCCTAGGACAGGGAGATTTCACCAGCCCCAGCATTTT
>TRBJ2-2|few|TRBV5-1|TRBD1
CASSLGGANTGELFF
TGCGCCAGCAGCTTAGGGGGCGCGAACACCGGGGAGCTGTTTTTT
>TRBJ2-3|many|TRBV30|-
CAWSKSQPSVDTQYF
TGTGCCTGGAGTAAGAGCCAGCCTAGCGTCGATACGCAGTATTTT
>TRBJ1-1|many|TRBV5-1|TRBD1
CASSTGQRNTEAFF
TGCGCCAGCAGCACGGGACAGCGGAACACTGAAGCTTTCTTT
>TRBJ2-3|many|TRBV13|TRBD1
CASSFGTADTQYF
TGTGCCAGCAGCTTCGGGACAGCCGATACGCAGTATTTT
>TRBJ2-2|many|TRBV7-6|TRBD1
CASRFGTGITGELFF
TGTGCCAGCAGATTCGGGACAGGGATCACCGGGGAGCTGTTTTTT
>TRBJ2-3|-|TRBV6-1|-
CASSELGSSDTQYF
TGTGCCAGCAGTGAACTGGGGTCCTCAGATACGCAGTATTTT
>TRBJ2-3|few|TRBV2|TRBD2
CASSPLAGERYF
TGTGCCAGCAGTCCCCTAGCGGGAGAGCGGTATTTT
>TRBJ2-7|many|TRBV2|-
CASSLVLGHEQYF
TGTGCCAGCAGTCTGGTCCTGGGCCACGAGCAGTACTTC
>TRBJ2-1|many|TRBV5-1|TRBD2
CASSLRSGTSGSINEQFF
TGCGCCAGCAGCTTGAGGTCCGGGACTAGCGGGAGTATTAATGAGCAGTTCTTC
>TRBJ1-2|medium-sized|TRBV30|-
CAWSVSDFGYTF
TGTGCCTGGAGTGTATCGGACTTCGGCTACACCTTC
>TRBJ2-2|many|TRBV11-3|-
CASSFRQAGGELFF
TGTGCCAGCAGCTTTAGGCAGGCCGGCGGGGAGCTGTTTTTT
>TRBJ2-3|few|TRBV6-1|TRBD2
CASSGLAGGPYTQYF
TGTGCCAGCAGTGGACTAGCGGGAGGCCCATATACGCAGTATTTT
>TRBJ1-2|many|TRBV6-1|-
CASSTNLGGYGYTF
TGTGCCAGCAGTACTAATTTGGGCGGCTATGGCTACACCTTC
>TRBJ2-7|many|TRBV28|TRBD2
CASSLSAGVREQYF
TGTGCCAGCAGTTTGTCAGCGGGAGTGCGCGAGCAGTACTTC
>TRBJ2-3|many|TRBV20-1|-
CSARDSGSTDTQYF
TGCAGTGCTAGAGATAGCGGTAGCACAGATACGCAGTATTTT
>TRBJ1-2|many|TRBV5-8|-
CASSPGDYGYTF
TGTGCCAGCAGCCCGGGAGACTATGGCTACACCTTC
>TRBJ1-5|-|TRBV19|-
CARPHGHQPQHF
TGTGCCAGGCCCCATGGACATCAGCCCCAGCATTTT
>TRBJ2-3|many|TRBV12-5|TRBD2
CASGPTSGRALTDTQYF
TGTGCTAGTGGACCGACTAGCGGGAGGGCCCTCACAGATACGCAGTATTTT
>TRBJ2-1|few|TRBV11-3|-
CASSQVVSGYNEQFF
TGTGCCAGCAGCCAGGTCGTTAGCGGATACAATGAGCAGTTCTTC
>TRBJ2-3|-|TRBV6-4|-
CASSGGATDTQYF
TGTGCCAGCAGTGGAGGGGCCACAGATACGCAGTATTTT
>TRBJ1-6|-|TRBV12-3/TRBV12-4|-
CASRPLGGDSSPLHF
TGTGCCAGCAGACCCCTTGGAGGGGACTCTTCACCCCTCCACTTT
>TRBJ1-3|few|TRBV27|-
CASSAQRGNTIYF
TGTGCCAGCAGCGCGCAGCGTGGAAACACCATATATTTT
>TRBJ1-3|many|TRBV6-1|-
CASGSSAGNTIYF
TGTGCCAGCGGATCGTCGGCCGGAAACACCATATATTTT
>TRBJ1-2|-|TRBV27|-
CASSLSIVNGYTF
TGTGCCAGCAGTTTATCGATCGTAAATGGCTACACCTTC
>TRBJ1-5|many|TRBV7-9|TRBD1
CASSLGVGQGVSQPQHF
TGTGCCAGCAGCTTAGGGGTGGGACAGGGAGTGTCTCAGCCCCAGCATTTT
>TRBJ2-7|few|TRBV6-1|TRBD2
CASSDKLAGAYEQYF
TGTGCCAGCAGTGATAAGCTAGCGGGGGCCTACGAGCAGTACTTC
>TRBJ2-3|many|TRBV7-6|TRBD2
CAGALSGRKGTDTQYF
TGTGCCGGAGCTCTTAGCGGGAGGAAGGGGACAGATACGCAGTATTTT
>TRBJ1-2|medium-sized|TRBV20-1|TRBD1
CSAWDRAGYGYTF
TGCAGTGCTTGGGACAGGGCGGGCTATGGCTACACCTTC
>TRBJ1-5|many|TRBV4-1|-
CASSHTGSPNQPQHF
TGCGCCAGCAGCCACACAGGGTCACCGAATCAGCCCCAGCATTTT